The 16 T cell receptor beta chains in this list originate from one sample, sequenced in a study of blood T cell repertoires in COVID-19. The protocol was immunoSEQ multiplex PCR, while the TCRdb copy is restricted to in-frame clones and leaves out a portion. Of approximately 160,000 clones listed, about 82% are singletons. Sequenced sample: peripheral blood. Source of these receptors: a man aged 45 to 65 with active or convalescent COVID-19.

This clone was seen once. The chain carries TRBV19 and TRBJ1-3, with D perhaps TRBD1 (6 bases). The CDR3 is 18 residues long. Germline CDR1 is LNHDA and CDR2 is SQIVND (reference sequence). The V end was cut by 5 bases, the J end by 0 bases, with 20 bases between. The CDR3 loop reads CASSVTDSSSNSGNTIYF. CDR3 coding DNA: TGTGCCAGTAGTGTAACGGACAGCTCCAGCAACTCTGGAAACACCATATATTTT.

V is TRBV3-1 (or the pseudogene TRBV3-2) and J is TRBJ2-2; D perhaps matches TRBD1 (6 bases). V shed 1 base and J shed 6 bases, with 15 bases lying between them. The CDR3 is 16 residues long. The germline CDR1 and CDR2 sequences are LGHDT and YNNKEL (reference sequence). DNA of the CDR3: TGTGCCAGCAGCCAAGTAGGGACACAGGGCGCCGGGGAGCTGTTTTTT. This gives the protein CASSQVGTQGAGELFF.

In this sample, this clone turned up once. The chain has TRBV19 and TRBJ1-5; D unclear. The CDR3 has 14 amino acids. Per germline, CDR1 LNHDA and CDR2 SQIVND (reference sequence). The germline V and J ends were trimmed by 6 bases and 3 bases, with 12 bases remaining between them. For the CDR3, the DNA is TGTGCCAGTAGCCCTAGACTCACCAATCAGCCCCAGCATTTT. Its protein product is CASSPRLTNQPQHF.

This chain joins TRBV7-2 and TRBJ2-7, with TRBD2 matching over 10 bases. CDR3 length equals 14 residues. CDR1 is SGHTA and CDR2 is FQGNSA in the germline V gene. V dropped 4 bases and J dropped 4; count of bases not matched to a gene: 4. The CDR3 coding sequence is TGTGCCAGCAGCTCGAGCGGGGGGGCGTACGAGCAGTACTTC. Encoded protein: CASSSSGGAYEQYF.

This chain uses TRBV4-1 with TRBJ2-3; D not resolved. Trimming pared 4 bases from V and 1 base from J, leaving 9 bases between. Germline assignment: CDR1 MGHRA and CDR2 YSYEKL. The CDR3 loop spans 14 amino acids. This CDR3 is CASSPSPGTDTQYF. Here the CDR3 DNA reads TGCGCCAGCAGCCCTTCACCGGGCACAGATACGCAGTATTTT.

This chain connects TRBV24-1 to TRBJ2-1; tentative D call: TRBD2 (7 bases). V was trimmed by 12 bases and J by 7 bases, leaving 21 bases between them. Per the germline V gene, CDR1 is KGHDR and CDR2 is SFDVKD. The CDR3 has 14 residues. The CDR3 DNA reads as TGTGCCGTCAGAGGGGGGGCCGAGGCTAATGAGCAGTTCTTC. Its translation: CAVRGGAEANEQFF.

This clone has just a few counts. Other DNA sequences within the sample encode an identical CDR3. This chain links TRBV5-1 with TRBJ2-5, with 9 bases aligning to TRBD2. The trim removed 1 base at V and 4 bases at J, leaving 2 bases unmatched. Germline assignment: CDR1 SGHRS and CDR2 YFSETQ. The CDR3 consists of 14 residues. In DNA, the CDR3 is TGCGCCAGCAGCTTGAGTAGCGGGGGAGAGACCCAGTACTTC. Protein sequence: CASSLSSGGETQYF.

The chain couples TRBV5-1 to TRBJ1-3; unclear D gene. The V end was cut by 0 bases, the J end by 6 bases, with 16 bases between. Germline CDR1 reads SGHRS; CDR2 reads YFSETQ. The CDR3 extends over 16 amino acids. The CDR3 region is CASSLVADSLPNTIYF. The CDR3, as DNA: TGCGCCAGCAGCTTGGTAGCCGATTCTCTGCCAAACACCATATATTTT. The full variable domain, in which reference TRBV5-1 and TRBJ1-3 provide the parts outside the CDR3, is KAGVTQTPRYLIKTRGQQVTLSCSPISGHRSVSWYQQTPGQGLQFLFEYFSETQRNKGNFPGRFSGRQFSNSRSEMNVSTLELGDSALYLCASSLVADSLPNTIYFGEGSWLTVV.

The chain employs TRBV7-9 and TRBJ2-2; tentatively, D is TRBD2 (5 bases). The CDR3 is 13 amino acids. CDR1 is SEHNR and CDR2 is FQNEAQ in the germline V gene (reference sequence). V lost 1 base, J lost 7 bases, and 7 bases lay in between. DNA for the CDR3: TGTGCCAGCAGCTTAGACGGGGTCGGGGAGCTGTTTTTT. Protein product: CASSLDGVGELFF.

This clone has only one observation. The CDR3 spells CASSKTGQQGSNYGYTF. In nucleotides, the CDR3 is TGTGCCAGCAGCAAAACGGGACAGCAGGGTTCTAACTATGGCTACACCTTC. The genes are TRBV28 and TRBJ1-2; 7 nucleotides agree with TRBD1. CDR3 length: 17 residues. Trimming at V came to 6 bases and at J to 0 bases, leaving 13 bases not matched to a gene. Germline CDR1 MDHEN, CDR2 SYDVKM.

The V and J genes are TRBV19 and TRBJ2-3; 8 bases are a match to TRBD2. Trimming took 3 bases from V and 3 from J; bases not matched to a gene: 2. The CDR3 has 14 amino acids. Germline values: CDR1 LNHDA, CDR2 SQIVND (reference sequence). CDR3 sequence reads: CASSMRGRTDTQYF. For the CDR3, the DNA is TGTGCCAGTAGTATGCGCGGGAGGACAGATACGCAGTATTTT. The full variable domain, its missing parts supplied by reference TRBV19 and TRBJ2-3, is DGGITQSPKYLFRKEGQNVTLSCEQNLNHDAMYWYRQDPGQGLRLIYYSQIVNDFQKGDIAEGYSVSREKKESFPLTVTSAQKNPTAFYLCASSMRGRTDTQYFGPGTRLTVL.

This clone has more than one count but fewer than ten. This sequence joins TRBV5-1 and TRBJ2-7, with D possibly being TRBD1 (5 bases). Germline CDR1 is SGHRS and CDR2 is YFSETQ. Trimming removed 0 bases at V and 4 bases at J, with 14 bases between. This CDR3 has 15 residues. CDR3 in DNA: TGCGCCAGCAGCTTGGGGGGCAGCCCGACATACGAGCAGTACTTC. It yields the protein CASSLGGSPTYEQYF. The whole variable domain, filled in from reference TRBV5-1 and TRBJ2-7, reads KAGVTQTPRYLIKTRGQQVTLSCSPISGHRSVSWYQQTPGQGLQFLFEYFSETQRNKGNFPGRFSGRQFSNSRSEMNVSTLELGDSALYLCASSLGGSPTYEQYFGPGTRLTVT.

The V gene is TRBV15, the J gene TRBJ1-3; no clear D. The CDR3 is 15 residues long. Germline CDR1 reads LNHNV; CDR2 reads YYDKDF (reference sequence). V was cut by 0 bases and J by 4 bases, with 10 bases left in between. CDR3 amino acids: CATSRESGGGNTIYF. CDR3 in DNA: TGTGCCACCAGCAGAGAATCGGGTGGCGGAAACACCATATATTTT.

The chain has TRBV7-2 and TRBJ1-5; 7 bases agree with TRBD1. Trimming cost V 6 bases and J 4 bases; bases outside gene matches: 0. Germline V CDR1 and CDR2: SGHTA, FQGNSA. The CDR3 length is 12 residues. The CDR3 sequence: CASRQGNQPQHF. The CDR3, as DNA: TGTGCCAGCAGACAGGGGAATCAGCCCCAGCATTTT. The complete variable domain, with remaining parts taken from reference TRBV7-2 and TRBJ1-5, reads GAGVSQSPSNKVTEKGKDVELRCDPISGHTALYWYRQSLGQGLEFLIYFQGNSAPDKSGLPSDRFSAERTGGSVSTLTIQRTQQEDSAVYLCASRQGNQPQHFGDGTRLSIL.

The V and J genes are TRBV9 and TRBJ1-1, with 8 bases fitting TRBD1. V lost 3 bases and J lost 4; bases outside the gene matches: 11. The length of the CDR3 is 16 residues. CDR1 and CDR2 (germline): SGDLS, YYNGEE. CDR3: CASSAMTGAKGTEAFF. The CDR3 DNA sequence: TGTGCCAGCAGCGCCATGACAGGGGCGAAAGGCACTGAAGCTTTCTTT.

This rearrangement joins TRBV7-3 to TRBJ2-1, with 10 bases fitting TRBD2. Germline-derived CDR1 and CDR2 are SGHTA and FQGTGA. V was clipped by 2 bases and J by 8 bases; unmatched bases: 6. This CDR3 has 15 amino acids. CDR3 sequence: CASSLQRGGLHEQFF. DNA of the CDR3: TGTGCCAGCAGCTTACAGCGGGGGGGCCTTCATGAGCAGTTCTTC. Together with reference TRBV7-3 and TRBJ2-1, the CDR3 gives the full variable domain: GAGVSQTPSNKVTEKGKYVELRCDPISGHTALYWYRQSLGQGPEFLIYFQGTGAADDSGLPNDRFFAVRPEGSVSTLKIQRTERGDSAVYLCASSLQRGGLHEQFFGPGTRLTVL.